Listed below are T cell receptor beta chains from one sample, sequenced in a study of blood T cell repertoires in COVID-19. Using immunoSEQ multiplex PCR, the repertoire was profiled, and TCRdb retains in-frame clones only, with some absent. The sample consists of 250,000 to 300,000 clones, roughly 90% of them appearing once. The sequencing input was peripheral blood. Receptor source: a woman between 65 and 79 years old with COVID-19, enrolled during active disease. Each CDR3 is given with its conserved first and last residue. A D gene is named only where the DNA matches it firmly. Only some rows state a clone size, as once, few, many or a class for expanded clones.

d_gene	abundance	v_gene	j_gene	CDR3nt	CDR3aa
NA	NA	TRBV13	TRBJ1-3	TGTGCCAGCAGCTTCCCGGTTTCCGGAAACACCATATATTTT	CASSFPVSGNTIYF
TRBD2	few	TRBV4-1	TRBJ2-3	TGCGCCAGCAGCCAAGCGGCGACTAGCGGGTACTCTAGCACAGATACGCAGTATTTT	CASSQAATSGYSSTDTQYF
NA	NA	TRBV30	TRBJ2-2	TGTGCCTGGGGCCCTCCCGGGGAGCTGTTTTTT	CAWGPPGELFF
TRBD1	NA	TRBV6-1	TRBJ1-4	TGTGCCAGCAGTGAAAAAGAACAGGGGCGTATTAATGAAAAACTGTTTTTT	CASSEKEQGRINEKLFF
NA	few	TRBV28	TRBJ1-1	TGTGCCAGCAGTTTAAGAAGTGTCAGGGCGAGACTGAACACTGAAGCTTTCTTT	CASSLRSVRARLNTEAFF
NA	NA	TRBV28	TRBJ2-3	TGTGCCAGCAGTTTAGGCTCCTTCGTCACAGATACGCAGTATTTT	CASSLGSFVTDTQYF
NA	NA	TRBV30	TRBJ1-1	TGTGCGATTAATCCCCAGGGGCAAGCTTTCTTT	CAINPQGQAFF
NA	NA	TRBV5-1	TRBJ1-1	TGCGCCAGCAGCCCGCAGGGGAACACTGAAGCTTTCTTT	CASSPQGNTEAFF
NA	once	TRBV6-5	TRBJ1-3	TGTGCCAGCAGTTACTCGGATCGGGTCTCTGGAAACACCATATATTTT	CASSYSDRVSGNTIYF
NA	NA	TRBV7-9	TRBJ2-1	TGTGCCAGCAGCTTCCCCGGGGAGCAGTTCTTC	CASSFPGEQFF
NA	NA	TRBV6-5	TRBJ1-2	TGTGCCAGCAGTTATGGCAGCTATGGCTACACCTTC	CASSYGSYGYTF
TRBD2	NA	TRBV7-9	TRBJ2-1	TGTGCCAGCAGCTCGTCCTTGACTAGCGGGGGGGCCAATGAGCAGTTCTTC	CASSSSLTSGGANEQFF
TRBD2	NA	TRBV5-4	TRBJ2-3	TGTGCCAGCAGCTCCGGACTAGCGGGGGCTAACACAGATACGCAGTATTTT	CASSSGLAGANTDTQYF
NA	NA	TRBV24-1	TRBJ1-2	TGTGCCACCAGTGAAGGCCAGGACTATGGCTACACCTTC	CATSEGQDYGYTF
TRBD1	few	TRBV4-3	TRBJ1-6	TGCGCCAGCAGCCAAGCCCTCACAGGGGCCAATAATTCACCCCTCCACTTT	CASSQALTGANNSPLHF
TRBD1	NA	TRBV7-2	TRBJ2-1	TGTGCCAGCAGCCCCTACGACAGGGGGAATGAGCAGTTCTTC	CASSPYDRGNEQFF
NA	NA	TRBV5-1	TRBJ1-5	TGCGCCAGCAGCTTGGCCGGTGAGCTTTATCAGCCCCAGCATTTT	CASSLAGELYQPQHF
TRBD1	once	TRBV9	TRBJ1-3	TGTGCCAGCGGAGGGACAGACTCTGGAAACACCATATATTTT	CASGGTDSGNTIYF
NA	NA	TRBV15	TRBJ2-3	TGTGCCACCAGCGCAGATAGCACAGATACGCAGTATTTT	CATSADSTDTQYF
NA	NA	TRBV28	TRBJ2-2	TGTGCCAGCAGCTCGGTCGACACCGGGGAGCTGTTTTTT	CASSSVDTGELFF
NA	NA	TRBV24-1	TRBJ2-2	TGTGCCACCGCCCCGGGGAAGTCCACCGGGGAGCTGTTTTTT	CATAPGKSTGELFF
TRBD2	once	TRBV2	TRBJ2-5	TGTGCCAGCAAGACTAGCGGGGGGTTGGAGACCCAGTACTTC	CASKTSGGLETQYF
TRBD1	once	TRBV4-1	TRBJ2-1	TGCGCCAGCAGCCAACCCAGGGGGCCCTACAATGAGCAGTTCTTC	CASSQPRGPYNEQFF
TRBD2	NA	TRBV4-2	TRBJ2-3	TGTGCCAGCAGCCAAGAACCTCTAGCGGGGGGTGGCACAGATACGCAGTATTTT	CASSQEPLAGGGTDTQYF
TRBD1	NA	TRBV14	TRBJ1-2	TGTGCCAGCAGCCCGACAGGGGATAACTATGGCTACACCTTC	CASSPTGDNYGYTF
TRBD1	NA	TRBV5-6	TRBJ2-6	TGTGCCAGCAGTCCCGGGACAGGGGGATCTGGGGCCAACGTCCTGACTTTC	CASSPGTGGSGANVLTF
NA	NA	TRBV5-1	TRBJ1-2	TGCGCCAGCAGCTTGTTGTCAGGGGATGCTGGCTACACCTTC	CASSLLSGDAGYTF
NA	NA	TRBV15	TRBJ1-6	TGTGCCACCAGCAGAGACAGGGATCTCTCACCCCTCCACTTT	CATSRDRDLSPLHF